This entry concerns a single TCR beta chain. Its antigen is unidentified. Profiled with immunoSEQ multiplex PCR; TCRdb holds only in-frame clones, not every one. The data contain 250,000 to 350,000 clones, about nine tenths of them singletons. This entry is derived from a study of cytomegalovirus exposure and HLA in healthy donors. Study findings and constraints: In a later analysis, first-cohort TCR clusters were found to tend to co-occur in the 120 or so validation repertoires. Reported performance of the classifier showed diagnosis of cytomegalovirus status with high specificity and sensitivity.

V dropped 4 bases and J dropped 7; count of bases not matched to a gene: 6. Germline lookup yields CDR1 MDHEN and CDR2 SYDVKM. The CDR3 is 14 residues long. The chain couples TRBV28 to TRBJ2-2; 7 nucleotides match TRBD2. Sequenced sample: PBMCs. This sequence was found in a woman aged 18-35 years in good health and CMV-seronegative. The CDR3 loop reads CASSSDGTNGELFF. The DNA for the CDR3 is TGTGCCAGCAGTTCGGATGGGACTAACGGGGAGCTGTTTTTT.